Listed below are T cell receptor beta chains from one sample, sequenced in a study of OX40 agonist ivuxolimab in advanced cancers. Libraries were prepared by immunoSEQ multiplex PCR; TCRdb keeps only in-frame clonotypes and omits some of them. In the table there are some 70,000 clones, about 91% of which are singletons. Source: CD4+ or CD8+ T cells sorted from blood, taken in a trial of the OX40 agonist ivuxolimab. Source of these receptors: an adult with an advanced solid tumor such as melanoma, head and neck, liver or kidney cancer. The CDR3 runs from the conserved cysteine through the conserved F or W. The D gene is left open where the match is weak. Part of the rows lack a size; the others show once, few, many or a class for expanded clones.

j_gene: TRBJ1-1; abundance: NA; v_gene: TRBV9; d_gene: NA; CDR3nt: TGTGCCAGCAGCGTAAAGGGGAACACTGAAGCTTTCTTT; CDR3aa: CASSVKGNTEAFF
j_gene: TRBJ1-2; abundance: NA; v_gene: TRBV28; d_gene: NA; CDR3nt: TGTGCCAGCCAAGGCAGGGGTACGTTGGGAGCCAACTATGGCTACACCTTC; CDR3aa: CASQGRGTLGANYGYTF
j_gene: TRBJ1-2; abundance: NA; v_gene: TRBV2; d_gene: NA; CDR3nt: TGTGCCAGCAGTGAGGCGAGGGAGGATGGCTACACCTTC; CDR3aa: CASSEAREDGYTF
j_gene: TRBJ1-2; abundance: NA; v_gene: TRBV28; d_gene: NA; CDR3nt: TGTGCCAGCAGTTTAGCAGGGTTAGCTAACTATGGCTACACCTTC; CDR3aa: CASSLAGLANYGYTF
j_gene: TRBJ1-2; abundance: few; v_gene: TRBV5-4; d_gene: TRBD1; CDR3nt: TGTGCCAGCAGCCAAGGACAGGGCCAAGGGGGCTACACCTTC; CDR3aa: CASSQGQGQGGYTF
j_gene: TRBJ1-5; abundance: once; v_gene: TRBV7-9; d_gene: NA; CDR3nt: TGTGCCAGCAGCTTTCACACCGGGACTACAAGCAATCAGCCCCAGCATTTT; CDR3aa: CASSFHTGTTSNQPQHF
j_gene: TRBJ1-3; abundance: NA; v_gene: TRBV14; d_gene: NA; CDR3nt: TGTGCCAGCAGCCAACGCGCGGCGGCATACACCATATATTTT; CDR3aa: CASSQRAAAYTIYF
j_gene: TRBJ2-7; abundance: NA; v_gene: TRBV10-2; d_gene: TRBD2; CDR3nt: TGCGCCAGCAGTGCCCCGGGGGCGGGAGGGGGAGAGCAGTACTTC; CDR3aa: CASSAPGAGGGEQYF
j_gene: TRBJ2-7; abundance: NA; v_gene: TRBV12-5; d_gene: NA; CDR3nt: TGTGCTAGTGGCAGGGGCTCCTACGAGCAGTACTTC; CDR3aa: CASGRGSYEQYF
j_gene: TRBJ2-1; abundance: NA; v_gene: TRBV5-1; d_gene: TRBD2; CDR3nt: TGCGCCAGCAGCTCCACCTCTCTCACCCTAGCGGGGAGTTTAAATGAGCAGTTCTTC; CDR3aa: CASSSTSLTLAGSLNEQFF
j_gene: TRBJ1-1; abundance: few; v_gene: TRBV28; d_gene: NA; CDR3nt: TGTGCCAGCAGCTACGGGGGCGGGTTATACACTGAAGCTTTCTTT; CDR3aa: CASSYGGGLYTEAFF